This entry is about one TCR beta chain. Its antigen remains unidentified. CD45RO-negative, CCR7-selected cells formed the naive CD8 fraction, which excluded terminally differentiated effector memory CD45RA+ cells. Sequencing used immunoSEQ multiplex PCR; TCRdb keeps in-frame clones, though not all of them. The sample has about 2.1 million clones; 93% are singletons. The data stem from a study of shared clonotypes between healthy human individuals. Study results and caveats: Naive CD4 clonotype sharing across four donors was about 5%.

The J segment lost 4 bases and the V segment lost 6 bases, leaving 10 bases of the junction unmatched. This CDR3 comprises 16 residues. Germline V gene sequence: CDR1 SGHDN, CDR2 FVKESK. Sequencing was carried out using naive CD8+ T cells from PBMCs. This sequence joins TRBV14 and TRBJ2-1; 9 bases agree with TRBD1. The sequence was collected from a man aged 18 to 35 in good health. Some clones in this sample may be carry-over from other donors' samples. CDR3 DNA sequence: TGTGCCAGCAGTCTCATTACAGGGGGCACATACAATGAGCAGTTCTTC. This sequence encodes CASSLITGGTYNEQFF.